The text below deals with one TCR beta chain. Its matching antigen is unknown. A much bigger clone sits one base away, suggesting this may be a read error. No conserved phenylalanine or tryptophan ends this CDR3, so it is likely a read error. Because the CDR3's place on the DNA is in doubt, the DNA is left out and the CDR3 is given as listed by TCRdb. 8 amino acids form the CDR3, both terminal residues included. Germline CDR1 reads DFQATT; CDR2 reads SNEGSKA (reference sequence). The record originates from a study of CD8 T cells in ankylosing spondylitis. Study-wide findings and caveats: Peripheral blood samples showed relatively rare disease-linked clones, and these clones were CD8+. Reportedly, disease-linked clones are significantly enriched in ankylosing spondylitis patients' matched synovial fluid. About eight highly homologous variants made up a TCR beta motif that seemed to typify ankylosing spondylitis blood.

Quantitative 5'-RACE with molecular barcodes produced the TCR beta libraries. Using its own MiXCR run on the 5' RACE reads, TCRdb lists one record per CDR3 protein. The table lists about 360,000 distinct CDR3 sequences, about 20% of them singletons. The V call is TRBV20-1, the J call TRBJ1-6; the tabulated D call, TRBD1, remains unverified against the DNA. This TCR was recovered from a male donor with ankylosing spondylitis or in good health (not recorded which). Material for sequencing was blood, either unsorted or a sorted T cell fraction (not recorded which). This CDR3 is CGATSGLV.